This is a list of T cell receptor beta chains from one sample in a study of blood T cell repertoires in COVID-19. The protocol was immunoSEQ multiplex PCR, while the TCRdb copy is restricted to in-frame clones and leaves out a portion. Among a few hundred thousand clones listed, 70% to 90% were seen once. Material for sequencing was PBMCs or T cells enriched from blood (not recorded which). These receptors all come from a woman between 50 and 59 years old who had recovered from COVID-19. The CDR3 runs from the conserved cysteine through the conserved F or W. Each record gives: V gene, D gene, clone size, J gene, CDR3 DNA, CDR3 protein. D genes are given only for firm matches. The size field is filled for only some rows; it gives once, few, many or a size class.

TRBV5-1,.,once,TRBJ1-5,TGCGCCAGCAGCCCAATAGGGGGAAATCAGCCCCAGCATTTT,CASSPIGGNQPQHF
TRBV5-4,.,.,TRBJ1-2,TGTGCCGGCGAAAGGAAAGGGGGTGCGTATGGCTACACCTTC,CAGERKGGAYGYTF
TRBV19,TRBD2,once,TRBJ2-1,TGTGCCAGTAGTGGCGCGGGACTAGGATCCAATGAGCAGTTCTTC,CASSGAGLGSNEQFF
TRBV27,.,.,TRBJ2-1,TGTGCCAGCAGTCCTACGCTCCTCCGTAGCAATGAGCAGTTCTTC,CASSPTLLRSNEQFF
TRBV12-3/TRBV12-4,TRBD1,once,TRBJ1-2,TGTGCCAGCAGTTTAGCACAGGGGAACGGCTACACCTTC,CASSLAQGNGYTF
TRBV5-1,.,.,TRBJ1-3,TGCGCCAGCAGCTCCGGGGGGACTGGAAACACCATATATTTT,CASSSGGTGNTIYF
TRBV5-5,.,.,TRBJ2-1,TGTGCCAGCATGGAGTCTGCGAATGAGCAGTTCTTC,CASMESANEQFF
TRBV28,TRBD1,.,TRBJ1-2,TGTGCCAGCAGCGCCACAGGGGGCGCAAACTATGGCTACACCTTC,CASSATGGANYGYTF
TRBV5-1,.,.,TRBJ2-2,TGCGCCAGCAGCTTGGGGCCATCGGGGGAGCTGTTTTTT,CASSLGPSGELFF
TRBV24-1,.,.,TRBJ1-5,TGTGCCACCAGTGATTTAGTAGAGAATAGCAATCAGCCCCAGCATTTT,CATSDLVENSNQPQHF
TRBV6-1,TRBD2,.,TRBJ2-7,TGTGCCAGCAGTGAATTCCCGGGACTAGCGGGAGTTCAGCACGAGCAGTACTTC,CASSEFPGLAGVQHEQYF